The TCR beta chain under discussion was sequenced for a study of cytomegalovirus exposure and HLA in healthy donors. Background on the study: From HLA-typed donors, an early data release held tens of millions of unique TCRs. Study results and caveats: Per published accounts, TCR beta sequences correctly predicted the HLA-A and HLA-B alleles of most subjects. It was only CMV serostatus that was available as immune exposure information.

As regards this clone: Its matching antigen is unknown.

Samples came from healthy bone marrow donors. The CDR3 has 14 amino acids. Trimming removed 1 base from V and 2 bases from J, with 8 bases in between. CDR1 is SGHAT, CDR2 FQNNGV, per germline. The PCR ran on 60 Vbeta and 13 Jbeta primers. The assay was immunoSEQ multiplex PCR, and TCRdb's table has in-frame clones only and misses some. The table lists under 70,000 clones, over 75% of them singletons. Sequencing used PBMCs. The chain combines TRBV11-2 with TRBJ2-5; D not resolved. This TCR was recovered from a male donor in good health and CMV-seropositive. The CDR3 loop is CASSLVRSQETQYF. CDR3 sequence (DNA): TGTGCCAGCAGCTTAGTCCGCAGTCAAGAGACCCAGTACTTC.